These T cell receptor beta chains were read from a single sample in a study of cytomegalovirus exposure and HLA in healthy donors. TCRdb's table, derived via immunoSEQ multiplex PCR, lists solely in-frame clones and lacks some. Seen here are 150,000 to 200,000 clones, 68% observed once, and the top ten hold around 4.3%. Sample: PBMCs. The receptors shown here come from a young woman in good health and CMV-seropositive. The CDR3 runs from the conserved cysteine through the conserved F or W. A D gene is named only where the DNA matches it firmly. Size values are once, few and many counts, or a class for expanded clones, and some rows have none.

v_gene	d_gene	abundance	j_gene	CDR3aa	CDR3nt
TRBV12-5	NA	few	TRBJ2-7	CASGLLQGTPYEQYF	TGTGCTAGTGGTTTATTGCAGGGTACCCCCTACGAGCAGTACTTC
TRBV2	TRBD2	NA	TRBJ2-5	CASSVFGTSKETQYF	TGTGCCAGCAGTGTCTTCGGGACTAGTAAAGAGACCCAGTACTTC
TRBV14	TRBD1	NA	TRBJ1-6	CASRGQGSSSYNSPLHF	TGTGCCAGCAGGGGACAGGGGTCAAGTTCCTATAATTCACCCCTCCACTTT
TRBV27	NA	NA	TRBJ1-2	CASSLSRAGDYGYTF	TGTGCCAGCAGTTTATCCCGGGCAGGGGATTATGGCTACACCTTC
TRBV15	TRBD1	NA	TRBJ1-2	CATSSGQGGYGYTF	TGTGCCACCAGCAGCGGACAGGGGGGTTATGGCTACACCTTC
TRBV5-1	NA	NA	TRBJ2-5	CASSLASGEVTPQYF	TGCGCCAGCAGCTTGGCCTCGGGGGAGGTCACCCCCCAGTACTTC
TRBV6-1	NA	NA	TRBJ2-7	CASSEGIYYEQYF	TGTGCCAGCAGTGAGGGCATTTACTACGAGCAGTACTTC
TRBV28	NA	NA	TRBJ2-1	CASSFQMASGPSRDEQFF	TGTGCCAGCAGTTTTCAGATGGCAAGCGGCCCCTCCCGGGATGAGCAGTTCTTC
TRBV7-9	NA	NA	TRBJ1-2	CASHTGGPTGYTF	TGTGCCAGCCATACGGGGGGCCCGACGGGCTACACCTTC
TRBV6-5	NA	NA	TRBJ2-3	CASSSYGTDTQYF	TGTGCCAGCAGTTCCTACGGGACAGATACGCAGTATTTT
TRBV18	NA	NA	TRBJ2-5	CASSPGQGVQTQYF	TGTGCCAGCTCACCAGGGCAGGGTGTACAGACCCAGTACTTC
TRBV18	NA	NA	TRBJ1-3	CASSPIILGEINTIYF	TGTGCCAGCTCACCTATCATACTCGGGGAGATAAACACCATATATTTT
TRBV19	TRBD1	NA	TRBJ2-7	CASSPGTAAYEQYF	TGTGCCAGTAGTCCCGGGACAGCAGCCTACGAGCAGTACTTC
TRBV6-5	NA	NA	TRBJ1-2	CASSYGAVGGGDGYTF	TGTGCCAGCAGTTACGGGGCCGTCGGGGGGGGAGATGGCTACACCTTC
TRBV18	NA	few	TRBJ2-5	CASSPPSTETQYF	TGTGCCAGCTCACCACCATCTACGGAGACCCAGTACTTC
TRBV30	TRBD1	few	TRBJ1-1	CAWSVQGDTEAFF	TGTGCCTGGAGTGTACAGGGGGATACTGAAGCTTTCTTT
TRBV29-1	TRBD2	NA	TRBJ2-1	CSVDVAGGPNEQFF	TGCAGCGTAGATGTAGCGGGAGGGCCCAATGAGCAGTTCTTC
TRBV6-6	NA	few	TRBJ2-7	CASSTRFLTYEQYF	TGTGCCAGCAGCACTCGGTTTTTAACCTACGAGCAGTACTTC
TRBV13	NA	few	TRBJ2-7	CASSLSPAYEQYF	TGTGCCAGCAGCTTATCTCCCGCCTACGAGCAGTACTTC
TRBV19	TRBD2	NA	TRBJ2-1	CASRGLAGTNEQFF	TGTGCCAGTAGGGGACTAGCGGGGACGAATGAGCAGTTCTTC
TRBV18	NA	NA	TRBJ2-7	CASSRQATGNYEQYF	TGTGCCAGCTCACGCCAAGCCACAGGGAACTACGAGCAGTACTTC
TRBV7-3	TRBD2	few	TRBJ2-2	CASSPRAGATGELFF	TGTGCCAGCAGTCCCCGAGCGGGAGCCACCGGGGAGCTGTTTTTT
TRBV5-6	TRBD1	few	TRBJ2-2	CASSPTGKNTGELFF	TGTGCCAGCAGCCCGACAGGGAAAAACACCGGGGAGCTGTTTTTT
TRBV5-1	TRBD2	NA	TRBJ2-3	CASSSGLAGVLGLTDTQYF	TGCGCCAGCAGCTCGGGACTAGCGGGGGTTCTCGGACTCACAGATACGCAGTATTTT
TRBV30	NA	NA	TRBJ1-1	CAWSFDRSTEAFF	TGTGCCTGGAGTTTCGATCGGTCCACTGAAGCTTTCTTT
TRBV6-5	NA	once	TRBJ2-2	CASSYSRSGELFF	TGTGCCAGCAGTTACTCGAGGTCCGGGGAGCTGTTTTTT
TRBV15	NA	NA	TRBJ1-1	CATSRTGRMNTEAFF	TGTGCCACCAGCAGGACAGGACGCATGAACACTGAAGCTTTCTTT
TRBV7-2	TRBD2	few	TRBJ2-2	CASSLVAGGPGGELFF	TGTGCCAGCAGCTTAGTAGCGGGGGGGCCTGGCGGGGAGCTGTTTTTT
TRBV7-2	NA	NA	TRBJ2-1	CASSLASGQNYNEQFF	TGTGCCAGCAGCTTAGCGAGCGGGCAAAATTACAATGAGCAGTTCTTC
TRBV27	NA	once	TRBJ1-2	CASRGGGVNYGYTF	TGTGCCAGCAGAGGGGGAGGGGTGAACTATGGCTACACCTTC
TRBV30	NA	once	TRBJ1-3	CAWKRRLGNTIYF	TGTGCCTGGAAGAGGCGGCTGGGAAACACCATATATTTT
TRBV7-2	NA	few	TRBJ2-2	CASSLFGGGTGELFF	TGTGCCAGCAGCTTATTCGGGGGAGGAACCGGGGAGCTGTTTTTT
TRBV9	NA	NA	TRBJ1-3	CASSDRSSSGNTIYF	TGTGCCAGCAGCGACAGGTCGAGCTCTGGAAACACCATATATTTT
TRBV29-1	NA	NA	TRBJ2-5	CSVIIGGRQETQYF	TGCAGCGTTATAATTGGTGGGAGGCAAGAGACCCAGTACTTC
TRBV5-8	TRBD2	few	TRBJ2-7	CASSLFFGTSGSKTYEQYF	TGTGCCAGCAGCTTGTTTTTCGGTACTAGCGGGAGCAAAACCTACGAGCAGTACTTC
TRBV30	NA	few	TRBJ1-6	CAWSTGAGHSPLHF	TGTGCCTGGAGCACTGGGGCGGGACATTCACCCCTCCACTTT
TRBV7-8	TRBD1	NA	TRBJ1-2	CASSLAGAGGGTYGYTF	TGTGCCAGCAGCTTAGCGGGTGCAGGGGGCGGGACTTATGGCTACACCTTC
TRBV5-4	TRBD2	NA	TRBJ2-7	CASGHPGLAGGEQYF	TGTGCCAGCGGCCATCCGGGACTAGCGGGAGGGGAGCAGTACTTC
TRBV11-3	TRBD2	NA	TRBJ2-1	CASSLTLAGVLHEQFF	TGTGCCAGCAGCTTAACACTAGCGGGAGTTTTGCATGAGCAGTTCTTC
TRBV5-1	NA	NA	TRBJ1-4	CASSPDTSNEKLFF	TGCGCCAGCAGCCCTGACACCTCTAATGAAAAACTGTTTTTT